Sequencing of this T cell receptor (beta chain) was carried out in a study of cytomegalovirus exposure and HLA in healthy donors. This clone was observed a single time. Its antigen remains unknown. The ends lost 0 bases at V and 8 bases at J; junction bases unmatched: 6. Germline V CDR1 and CDR2: SGHRS, YFSETQ. CDR3 length: 15 residues. PCR employed 60 Vbeta and 13 Jbeta primers. Assay used: immunoSEQ multiplex PCR; TCRdb lists only in-frame clones, some missing. Of about 130,000 clones listed, roughly 72% were seen once; the top ten hold 7.3%. Broader study findings: In a later analysis, HLA-associated TCR beta chains were more clonally expanded than equally common others.

The material sequenced was PBMCs. The clonotype originates from a male donor in good health and CMV-seronegative. The genes are TRBV5-1 and TRBJ2-5; 11 positions agree with TRBD2. CDR3 sequence (DNA): TGCGCCAGCAGCTTGGCTAGCGGGGGGTTTGACACCCAGTACTTC. The encoded protein is CASSLASGGFDTQYF.